Shown below are 21 T cell receptor beta chains from a single sample sequenced in a study of blood T cell repertoires in COVID-19. Here immunoSEQ multiplex PCR was the method, and the copy in TCRdb shows in-frame clones only, minus some. The sample lists about 260,000 clones; over 80% were seen once. Sequenced: peripheral blood. The receptors stem from a woman between 40 and 50 years old who had recovered from COVID-19.

The chain has TRBV6-5 and TRBJ2-5; 10 bases line up with TRBD1. Germline values: CDR1 MNHEY, CDR2 SVGAGI. J was trimmed by 6 bases and V by 2 bases; bases with no gene match: 6. The CDR3 sequence is 15 residues long. DNA of the CDR3: TGTGCCAGCAGTTACGACTGGGGACAGGGGAAGACCCAGTACTTC. Amino acid sequence: CASSYDWGQGKTQYF.

This clone appeared once. Given a much more abundant clone one base away, this may be a read error. V and J are TRBV5-8 and TRBJ1-1; TRBD1 might be the D (5 bases). The V end lost 3 bases, the J end lost 2 bases, and 8 bases lay between the germline ends. Looked up from germline, CDR1 is SGHTS and CDR2 is YDEGEE. The CDR3 is made up of 13 amino acids. The CDR3 bases are TGTGCCAGCAGCTCAACAGGAAACACTGAAGCTTTCTTT. This gives the protein CASSSTGNTEAFF.

V and J are TRBV28 and TRBJ2-7, with TRBD1 as a possible D gene (6 bases). This CDR3 contains 12 residues. The germline V and J ends were trimmed by 6 bases and 3 bases, with 9 bases remaining between them. From germline, CDR1 is MDHEN and CDR2 SYDVKM. This CDR3 is CASSRDIYEQYF. CDR3 nucleotide sequence: TGTGCCAGCAGCCGGGACATCTACGAGCAGTACTTC.

This chain joins TRBV6-5 and TRBJ1-1, with D perhaps matching TRBD1 (6 bases). Germline CDR1 is MNHEY and CDR2 is SVGAGI. V was cut by 0 bases and J by 3 bases, with 11 bases left in between. The CDR3 is 15 residues long. The CDR3 here is CASSYSQGLHTEAFF. CDR3 coding DNA: TGTGCCAGCAGTTACTCACAGGGTTTGCACACTGAAGCTTTCTTT.

As for this clone: The sample has other DNA sequences that encode this CDR3 too. The chain uses TRBV5-1 and TRBJ1-4; D unclear. The germline V gene encodes CDR1 SGHRS and CDR2 YFSETQ. Between the trimmed V and J ends, which lost 2 bases and 5 bases, there was a span of 10 bases. The CDR3 consists of 14 residues. CDR3 DNA sequence: TGCGCCAGCAGCTTAATGGAGGGCAATGAAAAACTGTTTTTT. Translated: CASSLMEGNEKLFF.

The chain joins TRBV6-5 to TRBJ2-3, with D tentatively TRBD2 (7 bases). This CDR3 spans 15 amino acids. Germline lookup yields CDR1 MNHEY and CDR2 SVGAGI. Trimming removed 7 bases at V and 2 bases at J, with 16 bases between. In nucleotides, the CDR3 is TGTGCCAGCATCCTGGGGGGGCCTTACACAGATACGCAGTATTTT. Encoded protein: CASILGGPYTDTQYF.

The chain joins TRBV28 to TRBJ1-1, with 7 bases that match TRBD1. Trimming cost V 5 bases and J 11 bases; bases outside gene matches: 14. This CDR3 is built from 14 residues. Germline V gene sequence: CDR1 MDHEN, CDR2 SYDVKM. The CDR3 bases are TGTGCCAGCAGTGGGGACAGAGCCGCTTTAAGGGCTTTCTTT. This gives the protein CASSGDRAALRAFF.

The chain couples TRBV4-1 to TRBJ1-4, with D possibly being TRBD1 (6 bases). Germline CDR1 and CDR2: MGHRA and YSYEKL. The V end was cut by 3 bases, the J end by 11 bases, with 22 bases between. This CDR3 has 16 residues. The CDR3 coding sequence is TGCGCCAGCAGCCATCGCGGGGGGGCGGTTGTTGAGAAACTGTTTTTT. The encoded protein is CASSHRGGAVVEKLFF.

This clone was seen more than once but under ten times. J is TRBJ1-5 and V is TRBV20-1; D is possibly TRBD1 (6 bases). The CDR3 loop spans 13 amino acids. Germline CDR1 reads DFQATT; CDR2 reads SNEGSKA (reference sequence). V was clipped by 3 bases and J by 8 bases, with 14 bases between them. CDR3 protein: CSASPWGREPQHF. The CDR3 region has the DNA TGCAGTGCTAGTCCCTGGGGGCGGGAGCCCCAGCATTTT.

The rearrangement links TRBV27 to TRBJ1-2; 9 bases match TRBD1. V shed 5 bases and J 6 bases; nucleotides not matched to a gene: 7. Germline CDR1 is MNHEY and CDR2 is SMNVEV (reference sequence). The CDR3 totals 14 residues. The DNA for the CDR3 is TGTGCCAGCAGTCCCAACCGGGACAGGGATGGCTACACCTTC. Translated, it gives CASSPNRDRDGYTF.

The genes are TRBV5-1 and TRBJ1-2; 7 bases fit TRBD1. Trimming cost V 5 bases and J 0 bases; bases outside gene matches: 16. Germline V gives CDR1 SGHRS, CDR2 YFSETQ. The CDR3 contains 18 residues. In DNA form, the CDR3 reads TGCGCCAGCAGGCCGGGACAGTCATTCGTCCCCGCTAACTATGGCTACACCTTC. As protein: CASRPGQSFVPANYGYTF.

This chain joins TRBV5-1 and TRBJ2-1; D remains unclear. Per germline, CDR1 SGHRS and CDR2 YFSETQ. CDR3 length: 13 residues. Trimming cost V 0 bases and J 8 bases, with 9 bases left between them. This CDR3 is CASSLGYSDEQFF. In DNA, the CDR3 is TGCGCCAGCAGCTTGGGGTACAGTGATGAGCAGTTCTTC.

The chain couples TRBV28 to TRBJ2-3; TRBD1 agrees at 8 bases. V trimming: 2 bases; J trimming: 0 bases; junction bases outside the gene matches: 4. The CDR3 length is 16 residues. From germline, CDR1 is MDHEN and CDR2 SYDVKM. CDR3 nucleotide sequence: TGTGCCAGCAGTTTACAGGGGGCGAGTAGCACAGATACGCAGTATTTT. Residues: CASSLQGASSTDTQYF.

The gene calls are TRBV25-1 and TRBJ1-4, with TRBD1 identical over 8 bases. Germline V lookup: CDR1 MGHDK, CDR2 SYGVNS. CDR3 size: 16 residues. J was trimmed by 8 bases and V by 5 bases; bases with no gene match: 13. CDR3 in amino acids: CASSRQFGQGGEKLFF. CDR3 nucleotide sequence: TGTGCCAGCAGTAGACAATTCGGACAGGGAGGCGAAAAACTGTTTTTT.

The chain links TRBV7-6 to TRBJ2-1, with 12 bases fitting TRBD1. The CDR3 extends over 18 amino acids. Germline assignment: CDR1 SGHVS and CDR2 FNYEAQ. V gave up 5 bases and J gave up 0 bases; unmatched junction bases: 8. The CDR3 is CASSHRDRGLHSYNEQFF. The CDR3 DNA follows: TGTGCCAGCAGCCACCGGGACAGGGGGCTCCACTCCTACAATGAGCAGTTCTTC.

The chain employs TRBV11-2 and TRBJ1-6; possibly TRBD1 for D (6 bases). V was clipped by 4 bases and J by 13 bases, with 17 bases between them. Germline V CDR1 and CDR2: SGHAT, FQNNGV. CDR3 length equals 14 residues. The CDR3 DNA sequence: TGTGCCAGCAGCTCTAGATCGGGGGGCGGGCCCCTCCACTTT. Translated: CASSSRSGGGPLHF.

The rearrangement joins TRBV6-5 to TRBJ2-1; 9 bases are shared with TRBD2. Germline CDR1 MNHEY, CDR2 SVGAGI. V lost 0 bases to trimming and J lost 7 bases; unmatched junction nucleotides: 7. The CDR3 is 16 residues long. The CDR3 DNA reads TGTGCCAGCAGTTACTCGTTCAGCGGGGGGAGTAATGAGCAGTTCTTC. Amino acids: CASSYSFSGGSNEQFF.

V and J are TRBV30 and TRBJ2-5; D gene unclear. The V and J ends lost 4 bases and 5 bases respectively, with 14 bases between them. CDR3 length: 13 amino acids. CDR1 is GTSNPN and CDR2 is SVGIG in the germline V gene (reference sequence). The CDR3 region has the DNA TGTGCCTGGACCTCCGGGTACTGGGAGACCCAGTACTTC. This codes for CAWTSGYWETQYF.

The chain recombines TRBV4-1 with TRBJ1-5; D is uncertain. V dropped 0 bases and J dropped 4 bases, with 13 bases sitting between them. Per the germline V gene, CDR1 is MGHRA and CDR2 is YSYEKL. The CDR3 length is 16 residues. The CDR3 DNA sequence: TGCGCCAGCAGCCAAGAGTCGGCCGGGATTAATCAGCCCCAGCATTTT. It is translated as CASSQESAGINQPQHF.

In DNA, the CDR3 is TGTGCCATCCAGGTGGGCACGCATCAGCCCCAGCATTTT. Translation: CAIQVGTHQPQHF. The chain recombines TRBV28 with TRBJ1-5; no firm D call. Trimming left V 10 bases short and J 5 bases short, with 15 bases between. Germline values: CDR1 MDHEN, CDR2 SYDVKM. The CDR3 runs to 13 residues.

The rearrangement uses TRBV2 and TRBJ1-5; 8 nucleotides match TRBD1. The germline CDR1 and CDR2 sequences are SNHLY and FYNNEI. The V gene end was trimmed by 8 bases and the J gene end by 5 bases; junction bases not matched to a gene: 11. This CDR3 is 15 amino acids long. The CDR3 loop reads CASDLPGQVHQPQHF. The CDR3 bases are TGTGCCAGCGATCTTCCGGGACAGGTCCATCAGCCCCAGCATTTT.